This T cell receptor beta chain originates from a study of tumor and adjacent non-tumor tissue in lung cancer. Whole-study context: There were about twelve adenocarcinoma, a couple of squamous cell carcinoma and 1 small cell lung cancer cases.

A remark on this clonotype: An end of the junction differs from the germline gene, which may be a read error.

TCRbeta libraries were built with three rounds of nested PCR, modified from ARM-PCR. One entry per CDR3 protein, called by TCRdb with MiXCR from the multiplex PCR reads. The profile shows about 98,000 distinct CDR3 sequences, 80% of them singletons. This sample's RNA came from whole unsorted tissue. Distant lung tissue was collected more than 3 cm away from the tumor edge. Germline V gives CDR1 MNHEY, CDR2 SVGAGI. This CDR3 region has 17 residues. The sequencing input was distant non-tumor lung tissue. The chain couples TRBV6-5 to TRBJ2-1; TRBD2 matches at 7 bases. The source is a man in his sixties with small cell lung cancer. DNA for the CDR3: TGTGACAGCAGTTACTCGATCTGGGGACTAACGGACAATAAGCAGTTCTTC. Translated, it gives CDSSYSIWGLTDNKQFF.